A single sample gave rise to the 2 T cell receptor beta chains below, sequenced in a study of T cell changes during pregnancy in multiple sclerosis. The protocol was immunoSEQ multiplex PCR, while the TCRdb copy is restricted to in-frame clones and leaves out a portion. This table holds about 44,000 clones, about nine tenths found once. Sequences were derived from CD4+ T cells from peripheral blood mononuclear cells, sampled after pregnancy. The receptor source for this set is a female donor with multiple sclerosis, enrolled in a pregnancy study.

CDR3 nucleotides: TGTGCCATCAGTACTACAGGGGGTGGAACTGAAGCTTTCTTT. Its translation: CAISTTGGGTEAFF. The chain uses TRBV10-3 and TRBJ1-1, with 8 bases aligning to TRBD1. Germline-derived CDR1 and CDR2 are ENHRY and SYGVKD. The CDR3 runs 14 residues. Trimming took 5 bases from V and 5 from J; bases not matched to a gene: 7.

Here the CDR3 reads CARPLRQGAYEQYF. The DNA for the CDR3 is TGTGCCAGACCCTTGCGGCAGGGGGCCTACGAGCAGTACTTC. The rearrangement uses TRBV28 and TRBJ2-7; 7 bases map to TRBD1. The CDR3 contains 14 residues. The J segment lost 2 bases and the V segment lost 9 bases, leaving 10 bases of the junction unmatched. Germline-derived CDR1 and CDR2 are MDHEN and SYDVKM.